Sequencing of this T cell receptor beta chain was carried out in a study of control samples from healthy donors and cancer patients (TCRdb year 2020). With regard to this clone: This clone's antigen is unknown.

Library generation was performed with the immunoSEQ multiplex PCR assay. TCRdb carries this immuneACCESS record with in-frame sequences only. Its versions omit some clonotypes, under half of them owing to an unresolved V gene in the studies checked, with the rest unexplained. This sample's listing comprises some 190,000 clones. Less than 2.5% of the sample is in the top ten clones. The CDR3 starts with the cysteine, ends with the phenylalanine, and has 17 residues. Here the CDR3 DNA is all that survives: 51 bases in frame from base 1. CDR1 and CDR2, per the germline V gene, are LGHNA and YSLEER. Trimming takes 4 bases from V and 1 base from J, and the germline ends sit 16 bases apart.

This TCR came from a woman aged 30 to 39 in good health. This receptor chain uses TRBV4-3 and TRBJ2-2; a tentative D call is TRBD2 (5 bases match). Sequences were obtained from blood. The nucleotide sequence is TGCGCCAGCAGCCCCCCAGTTCGAGGGAGGAACACCGGGGAGCTGTTTTTT. Its product reads: CASSPPVRGRNTGELFF.